The T cell receptor (beta chain) under discussion was sequenced for a study of T cell changes during pregnancy in multiple sclerosis (dated by TCRdb to the late 2010s). General notes on the study: In women with multiple sclerosis, the researchers looked at how the T cell repertoire shifted as pregnancy progressed.

The CDR1 and CDR2 encoded by the germline V gene are LGHNT and FRNRAP. Inclusive of the bounding cysteine and phenylalanine, the CDR3 is 21 residues long. Only the CDR3 part of the read is kept: 63 bases, read in frame from the first base. At the junction V is shortened by 7 bases and J by 0 bases; bases outside the gene matches: 22. As for this clone: The target of this receptor is not known. Qualities for individual bases were not recorded, and no much larger clone is one base off.

The library was generated by the immunoSEQ multiplex PCR assay. TCRdb provides this immuneACCESS table in a form limited to in-frame rearrangements. Some clones are lacking; in checked studies, under half of them reflect an unresolved V gene, and why the rest are absent is not known. This sample has 65,000 to 90,000 clones in its table, and 91% of those were observed once. The ten largest account for 3.5% of the sample. This clonotype was obtained from a female donor in good health, serving as a control in a pregnancy study. Some clones in this sample may be carry-over from other donors' samples. This specimen consisted of PBMCs, obtained in the first trimester of pregnancy. The chain is assembled from TRBV12-5 and TRBJ2-7; TRBD2 matches 12 bases in the middle. The DNA sequence is TGTGCTAGTGTCCTTCGAGTTCGGGATGGACTAGCGGGGACAAGCTCCTACGAGCAGTACTTC. It is translated as CASVLRVRDGLAGTSSYEQYF. Reference TRBV12-5 and TRBJ2-7 proteins supply the regions before and after the CDR3; the full variable domain is: DARVTQTPRHKVTEMGQEVTMRCQPILGHNTVFWYRQTMMQGLELLAYFRNRAPLDDSGMPKDRFSAEMPDATLATLKIQPSEPRDSAVYFCASVLRVRDGLAGTSSYEQYFGPGTRLTVT.